This is a list of T cell receptor beta chains from one sample in a study of cytomegalovirus exposure and HLA in healthy donors. The protocol was immunoSEQ multiplex PCR, while the TCRdb copy is restricted to in-frame clones and leaves out a portion. The repertoire consists of about 150,000 clones, with 70% to 90% occurring once and the leading ten covering roughly 3%. Sample: PBMCs. The receptors were gathered from a man aged 18 to 29 in good health and CMV-seronegative. Both conserved end residues are part of each CDR3.

CDR3aa: CASSPQQGTDYGYTF; j_gene: TRBJ1-2; v_gene: TRBV4-1
CDR3aa: CASSLAPLAGVADTQYF; j_gene: TRBJ2-3; v_gene: TRBV5-4
CDR3aa: CASSFLVSTEAFF; j_gene: TRBJ1-1; v_gene: TRBV28
CDR3aa: CASRDPGTANNEQFF; j_gene: TRBJ2-1; v_gene: TRBV6-1
CDR3aa: CATAGSLNEKLFF; j_gene: TRBJ1-4; v_gene: TRBV10-3
CDR3aa: CASSIDPGGRETQYF; j_gene: TRBJ2-5; v_gene: TRBV19
CDR3aa: CASSLVDRVNEQYF; j_gene: TRBJ2-7; v_gene: TRBV5-6
CDR3aa: CSAETSGRGNEQFF; j_gene: TRBJ2-1; v_gene: TRBV29-1
CDR3aa: CSASSGQYF; j_gene: TRBJ2-5; v_gene: TRBV20-1
CDR3aa: CASSLRGGAEGYTF; j_gene: TRBJ1-2; v_gene: TRBV5-1
CDR3aa: CAISERRQGLTQGNQPQHF; j_gene: TRBJ1-5; v_gene: TRBV10-3
CDR3aa: CASSDPYSNEKLFF; j_gene: TRBJ1-4; v_gene: TRBV25-1
CDR3aa: CASSLAGGPTGELFF; j_gene: TRBJ2-2; v_gene: TRBV6-1
CDR3aa: CAIRRDTTGDTQYF; j_gene: TRBJ2-3; v_gene: TRBV10-3
CDR3aa: CASSVRDYQETQYF; j_gene: TRBJ2-5; v_gene: TRBV10-2
CDR3aa: CASSARDKVGTDTQYF; j_gene: TRBJ2-3; v_gene: TRBV27
CDR3aa: CASSTFGRGGHEQFF; j_gene: TRBJ2-1; v_gene: TRBV19